This TCR beta chain was found in a study of T cells in Graves' hyperthyroidism and ophthalmopathy. Trimming removed 0 bases at V and 5 bases at J, with 8 bases between. Germline V gene lookup returns CDR1 LNHNV and CDR2 YYDKDF (reference sequence). The CDR3 has 13 amino acids. Authors of the study amplified TCR beta CDR3 regions from RNA transcripts. HTBI primers were used for first-round RT-PCR of the TCR CDR3. MiXCR, run by TCRdb on the multiplex PCR reads, gives a single entry per CDR3 protein. Of roughly 580,000 distinct CDR3 sequences detected, about 15% appear once; the ten largest clones hold roughly 6.2%. On this clonotype itself: Its target is not known.

Whole-study findings and limits: Blood also showed most of the thyroid clonotypes that were expanded above 0.001.

This sequence originates from a young woman with Graves' hyperthyroidism that later progressed to Graves' ophthalmopathy. The chain couples TRBV15 to TRBJ2-7; a weak D match, TRBD1 (6 bases). The specimen sequenced was blood. CDR3 nucleotide sequence: TGTGCCACCAGCAGAGAAGGGGGTAACGAGCAGTACTTC. This gives the protein CATSREGGNEQYF.